Listed below are T cell receptor beta chains from one sample, sequenced in a study of shared clonotypes between healthy human individuals. The assay was immunoSEQ multiplex PCR, and TCRdb's table has in-frame clones only and misses some. This table holds some 2,100,000 clones, approximately 96% found once. The sequenced sample consisted of naive CD4+ T cells sorted from blood. These receptors all stem from a man aged 18 to 29 in good health. Both conserved end residues are part of each CDR3. A D gene is named only where the DNA matches it firmly.

d_call j_call v_call cdr3_aa cdr3_nt
- TRBJ1-3 TRBV30 CAWSVAQASGNTIYF TGTGCCTGGAGTGTGGCGCAGGCCTCTGGAAACACCATATATTTT
TRBD1 TRBJ2-7 TRBV27 CASTADRAIEQYF TGTGCCAGCACCGCGGACAGGGCAATCGAGCAGTACTTC
TRBD1 TRBJ2-1 TRBV5-1 CASRQDRGNEQFF TGCGCCAGCAGGCAGGACAGGGGAAATGAGCAGTTCTTC
- TRBJ2-7 TRBV2 CASNSDGTYEQYF TGTGCCAGCAACTCGGACGGAACCTACGAGCAGTACTTC
- TRBJ2-1 TRBV5-1 CASSRSGQSSYNEQFF TGCGCCAGCAGTCGGTCTGGGCAAAGCTCCTACAATGAGCAGTTCTTC
- TRBJ1-1 TRBV6-5 CASSYSAGNTEAFF TGTGCCAGCAGTTACTCAGCTGGGAACACTGAAGCTTTCTTT
- TRBJ2-3 TRBV6-5 CASSYKAAGFTQYF TGTGCCAGCAGTTACAAGGCGGCAGGCTTTACGCAGTATTTT
TRBD1 TRBJ2-2 TRBV27 CASSSNIQGAKTGELFF TGTGCCAGCAGTTCAAATATACAGGGGGCGAAGACCGGGGAGCTGTTTTTT
- TRBJ1-3 TRBV11-2 CASSESFSGNTIYF TGTGCCAGCAGCGAAAGTTTCTCTGGAAACACCATATATTTT
TRBD1 TRBJ1-1 TRBV10-3 CAIKNRQGASTEAFF TGTGCCATCAAAAACCGACAGGGGGCGAGCACTGAAGCTTTCTTT
- TRBJ2-3 TRBV6-5 CASSSIIRAADTQYF TGTGCCAGCAGTTCTATCATCAGGGCCGCAGATACGCAGTATTTT
- TRBJ2-7 TRBV6-6 CASSPTGAASEQYF TGTGCCAGCAGCCCTACGGGGGCCGCATCCGAGCAGTACTTC
TRBD1 TRBJ1-4 TRBV27 CASSIGQVNEKLFF TGTGCCAGCAGTATCGGACAGGTGAATGAAAAACTGTTTTTT
- TRBJ1-2 TRBV5-1 CASSPTGTGYTF TGCGCCAGCAGCCCCACAGGGACGGGCTACACCTTC
- TRBJ1-1 TRBV30 CAWSVHGTWNTEAFF TGTGCCTGGAGTGTACACGGGACTTGGAACACTGAAGCTTTCTTT
- TRBJ2-4 TRBV9 CASSAESGFSKNIQYF TGTGCCAGCAGTGCTGAGAGCGGGTTTAGCAAAAACATTCAGTACTTC
- TRBJ2-7 TRBV9 CASSVGSGSYEQYF TGTGCCAGCAGCGTAGGTAGCGGCTCCTACGAGCAGTACTTC
TRBD1 TRBJ1-2 TRBV5-4 CASSPDRGVYGYTF TGTGCCAGCAGCCCGGACAGGGGCGTTTATGGCTACACCTTC